Below, 13 T cell receptor beta chains from the same sample are listed, as sequenced in a study of blood T cells in healthy people across ages. Primed by a sample-barcoded 5' primer and a J-beta primer mix, a second PCR proceeded for about 7 to 11 cycles. Via MiXCR, TCRdb re-called the 5' RACE reads, giving one row per CDR3 protein. This table holds around 900,000 distinct CDR3 sequences, under 30% found once. Sequencing input: blood. These receptors all come from an elderly woman in good health.

The genes are TRBV5-1 and TRBJ2-7; no reliable D call. The CDR3 consists of 13 residues. The V end was cut by 4 bases, the J end by 0 bases, with 8 bases between. Per the germline V gene, CDR1 is SGHRS and CDR2 is YFSETQ. The CDR3 coding sequence is TGCGCCAGCAGCCCACTTAACTCCTACGAGCAGTACTTC. Translating it yields CASSPLNSYEQYF.

CDR3 sequence reads: CASSYGLRPATNEKLFF. CDR3 coding DNA: TGTGCCAGCAGTTACGGGTTGAGACCAGCGACTAATGAAAAACTGTTTTTT. The J gene is TRBJ1-4, the V gene TRBV6-5; no reliable D call. This CDR3 is built from 17 residues. The V gene lost 2 bases and the J gene lost 2 bases, with 15 bases spanning the gap. Per germline, CDR1 MNHEY and CDR2 SVGAGI.

This clonotype was counted a few times. The V gene is TRBV18, the J gene TRBJ2-3; D is ambiguous. The CDR3 runs to 12 residues. Germline loops: CDR1 KGHSH, CDR2 LQKENI. V was cut by 3 bases and J by 5 bases, with 6 bases left in between. The CDR3 sequence is CASSPSEDTQYF. CDR3 coding DNA: TGTGCCAGCTCACCGAGCGAAGATACGCAGTATTTT.

Many counts were recorded for this clonotype. V is TRBV7-9 and J is TRBJ1-5, with D unresolved. CDR3 size: 18 residues. Germline loops: CDR1 SEHNR, CDR2 FQNEAQ (reference sequence). Trimming pared 0 bases from V and 3 bases from J, leaving 18 bases between. The CDR3 nucleotides read TGTGCCAGCAGCTTAGCGACAACTCCCGGACGTTTCAATCAGCCCCAGCATTTT. Its translation is CASSLATTPGRFNQPQHF.

This clonotype was counted at least ten times. The rearrangement links TRBV24-1 to TRBJ2-1; D possibly corresponds to TRBD1 (5 bases). The CDR3 is 15 amino acids. V was pared by 3 bases and J by 7 bases, with 15 bases between. Germline CDR1 KGHDR, CDR2 SFDVKD. For the CDR3, the DNA is TGTGCCACCAGTGATCCTAGAATTGACAGAAATGAGCAGTTCTTC. Translation gives CATSDPRIDRNEQFF.

As to this clonotype: With a much larger clone just one base away, this may be a read error. The conserved phenylalanine or tryptophan normally closing the CDR3 is absent here, so this likely arose from a read error. The J gene is TRBJ2-1, the V gene TRBV11-2; D might be TRBD2 (7 bases). V dropped 5 bases and J dropped 8 bases, with 22 bases sitting between them. The CDR3 extends over 16 amino acids. Germline lookup yields CDR1 SGHAT and CDR2 FQNNGV. CDR3 DNA sequence: TGTGCCAGCAGCACCACGGGGGGCGCCTGGAAGGATGAGCAGTTCTCC. Its protein product is CASSTTGGAWKDEQFS.

This clonotype was picked up one time. This sequence may be a read error, since a much larger clone differs from it by one base. The V and J genes are TRBV20-1 and TRBJ2-4, with 10 bases fitting TRBD1. The J call may be mistaken, given a closer DNA end match to TRBJ2-7. The germline V gene has CDR1 DFQATT and CDR2 SNEGSKA (reference sequence). CDR3 length: 16 residues. CDR3 coding DNA: TGCAGTACTAGAGAGATAATAAAAGGACAGGGGGGCGAGCAGTACTTC. Translating gives CSTREIIKGQGGEQYF.

This clonotype was recorded many times. The CDR3 DNA follows: TGTGCCAGCAGTACCCGGAGAAGGGGGCTTGTGGAGACCCAGTACTTC. Protein: CASSTRRRGLVETQYF. V is TRBV6-5 and J is TRBJ2-5; 7 nucleotides line up with TRBD1. V was clipped by 5 bases and J by 5 bases; unmatched bases: 14. Germline lookup yields CDR1 MNHEY and CDR2 SVGAGI. The CDR3 length is 16 residues.

This clonotype has a count of ten or more. The chain joins TRBV6-5 to TRBJ2-5; TRBD1 aligns across 9 bases. The V gene's germline CDR1 is MNHEY and CDR2 SVGAGI. The V segment lost 1 base and the J segment 3 bases; nucleotides outside the gene matches: 6. The length of the CDR3 is 16 residues. CDR3 bases: TGTGCCAGCAGTTACTATACAGGGGGCCTCAAAGAGACCCAGTACTTC. This codes for CASSYYTGGLKETQYF.

This clonotype was seen a handful of times. This chain joins TRBV12-3 or TRBV12-4 and TRBJ1-4; TRBD1 agrees at 11 bases. The CDR3 loop spans 12 amino acids. The CDR3 sequence is CAGQGAREKLFF. The CDR3 DNA reads TGTGCAGGACAGGGGGCGCGAGAAAAACTGTTTTTT.

This clonotype was counted many times. V gene TRBV6-1 combines with J gene TRBJ2-3; possibly TRBD1 or TRBD2 for D (5 bases each). Germline V gene sequence: CDR1 MNHNS, CDR2 SASEGT. The CDR3 is made up of 16 amino acids. V was cut by 4 bases and J by 0 bases, with 14 bases left in between. CDR3 coding DNA: TGTGCCAGCAGTGTACCGCCGGGACCTAGCACAGATACGCAGTATTTT. Protein sequence: CASSVPPGPSTDTQYF.

The chain employs TRBV11-2 and TRBJ2-2, with D possibly TRBD2 on 6 matching bases. The V and J ends lost 0 bases and 6 bases respectively, with 14 bases between them. This CDR3 has 16 residues. Germline CDR1 reads SGHAT; CDR2 reads FQNNGV. This CDR3 is CASSLDRGGGAGELFF. CDR3 coding DNA: TGTGCCAGCAGCTTAGATAGGGGAGGTGGCGCCGGGGAGCTGTTTTTT.

This clonotype was observed a handful of times. The chain links TRBV20-1 to TRBJ1-1; 8 positions match TRBD1. The V and J ends lost 3 bases and 4 bases, in that order; junction bases with no gene match: 7. Germline CDR1 reads DFQATT; CDR2 reads SNEGSKA (reference sequence). The CDR3 consists of 14 residues. The DNA of the CDR3 is TGCAGTGCTAGCCGGGACAGGATGAGCACTGAAGCTTTCTTT. It translates to CSASRDRMSTEAFF.